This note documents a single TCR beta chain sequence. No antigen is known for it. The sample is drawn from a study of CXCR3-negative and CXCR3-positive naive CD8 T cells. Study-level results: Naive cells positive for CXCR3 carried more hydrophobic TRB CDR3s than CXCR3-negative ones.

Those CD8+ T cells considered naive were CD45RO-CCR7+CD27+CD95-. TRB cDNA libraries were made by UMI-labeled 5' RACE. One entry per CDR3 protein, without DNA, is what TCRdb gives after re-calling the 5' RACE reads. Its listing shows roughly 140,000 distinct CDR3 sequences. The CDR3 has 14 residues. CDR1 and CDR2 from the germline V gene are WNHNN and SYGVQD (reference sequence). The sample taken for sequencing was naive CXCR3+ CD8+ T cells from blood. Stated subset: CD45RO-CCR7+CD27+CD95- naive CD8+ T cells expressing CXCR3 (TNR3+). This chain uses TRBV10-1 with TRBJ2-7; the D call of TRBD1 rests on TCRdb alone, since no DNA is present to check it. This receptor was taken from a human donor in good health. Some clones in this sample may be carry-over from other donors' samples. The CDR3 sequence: CASSDRDRSYEQYF.